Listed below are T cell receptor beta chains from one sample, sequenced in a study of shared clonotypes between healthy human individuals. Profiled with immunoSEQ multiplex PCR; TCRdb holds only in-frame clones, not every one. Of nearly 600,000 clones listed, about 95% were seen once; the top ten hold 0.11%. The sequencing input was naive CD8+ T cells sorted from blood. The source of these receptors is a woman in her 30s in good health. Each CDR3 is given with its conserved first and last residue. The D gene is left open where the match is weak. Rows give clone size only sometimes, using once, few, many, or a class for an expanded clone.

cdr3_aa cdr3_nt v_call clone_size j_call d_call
CATSRSSGRFTDTQYF TGTGCCACCAGCAGAAGTAGCGGGAGATTCACAGATACGCAGTATTTT TRBV15 . TRBJ2-3 TRBD2
CASSLFKRGGQETQYF TGTGCCAGCAGCTTATTTAAAAGGGGTGGCCAAGAGACCCAGTACTTC TRBV5-6 . TRBJ2-5 .
CASSDRGGRINEQFF TGTGCCAGCAGTGACAGGGGCGGGAGGATCAATGAGCAGTTCTTC TRBV6-1 . TRBJ2-1 TRBD2
CASSYGWEGQNEQYF TGTGCCAGCAGTTATGGGTGGGAGGGCCAAAACGAGCAGTACTTC TRBV6-6 . TRBJ2-7 TRBD2
CASGLGYEQYF TGTGCCAGCGGACTGGGTTACGAGCAGTACTTC TRBV6-6 . TRBJ2-7 .
CASSLASGLLTDTQYF TGCGCCAGCAGCTTGGCTAGCGGGTTACTCACAGATACGCAGTATTTT TRBV5-1 . TRBJ2-3 TRBD2
CASSLLLAEQYF TGTGCCAGCAGCTTATTGCTGGCCGAGCAGTACTTC TRBV7-9 few TRBJ2-7 .
CASSRYNEQFF TGTGCCAGCAGCCGTTACAATGAGCAGTTCTTC TRBV7-9 . TRBJ2-1 .
CASSVVYANTEAFF TGTGCCAGCAGCGTAGTATACGCCAACACTGAAGCTTTCTTT TRBV9 . TRBJ1-1 .
CASSLVRDRAGELFF TGTGCCAGCAGTTTAGTCCGGGACAGGGCCGGGGAGCTGTTTTTT TRBV28 . TRBJ2-2 TRBD1
CASSLLWGARDTEAFF TGTGCCAGCAGTTTACTGTGGGGGGCCCGGGACACTGAAGCTTTCTTT TRBV27 . TRBJ1-1 .
CASSVGLRVLQETQYF TGTGCCAGCAGTGTGGGGTTGAGGGTGCTACAAGAGACCCAGTACTTC TRBV6-6 . TRBJ2-5 .
CASSQSTGGISYNEQFF TGCGCCAGCAGCCAATCGACAGGGGGTATATCCTACAATGAGCAGTTCTTC TRBV4-1 . TRBJ2-1 TRBD1
CASSVGAQETQYF TGCGCCAGCAGTGTGGGGGCACAAGAGACCCAGTACTTC TRBV10-1 . TRBJ2-5 .
CASSFGLAGSYNEQFF TGTGCCAGCAGCTTCGGACTAGCGGGGAGCTACAATGAGCAGTTCTTC TRBV9 once TRBJ2-1 TRBD2
CASRGLFYEQYF TGTGCCAGCAGGGGACTTTTCTACGAGCAGTACTTC TRBV6-5 . TRBJ2-7 .
CASRNRDRKETQYF TGTGCCAGCAGGAACCGGGACAGAAAAGAGACCCAGTACTTC TRBV27 . TRBJ2-5 TRBD1
CASSVLDFHNEQFF TGTGCCAGCAGCGTCTTAGATTTCCACAATGAGCAGTTCTTC TRBV9 once TRBJ2-1 .
CASSYSGGPYEQYF TGTGCCAGCAGTTACTCCGGTGGCCCCTACGAGCAGTACTTC TRBV6-5 . TRBJ2-7 .
CASSRTGGLTDTQYF TGTGCCAGCAGTCGGACAGGGGGCCTAACAGATACGCAGTATTTT TRBV6-5 . TRBJ2-3 TRBD1
CASSTTDPPYEQYF TGTGCCAGCAGCACGACAGATCCTCCCTACGAGCAGTACTTC TRBV7-9 . TRBJ2-7 .
CASSLIRLAGVKAYNEQFF TGTGCCAGCAGTTTAATCCGCCTAGCGGGAGTAAAAGCCTACAATGAGCAGTTCTTC TRBV28 . TRBJ2-1 TRBD2
CAWSVDRPTDTQYF TGTGCCTGGAGTGTAGATCGACCCACAGATACGCAGTATTTT TRBV30 . TRBJ2-3 .
CATSRVGGSRYNEQFF TGTGCCACCAGCAGAGTCGGCGGGAGTAGGTACAATGAGCAGTTCTTC TRBV15 . TRBJ2-1 TRBD2
CASSSQGQGNTEAFF TGTGCCAGCAGCTCACAGGGTCAGGGGAACACTGAAGCTTTCTTT TRBV5-6 . TRBJ1-1 .
CASSSGDSDSNQPQHF TGTGCCAGCAGCTCTGGGGACAGCGATAGCAATCAGCCCCAGCATTTT TRBV7-9 . TRBJ1-5 TRBD1
CASSSPPTDTQYF TGTGCCAGCAGCTCCCCGCCGACAGATACGCAGTATTTT TRBV7-3 . TRBJ2-3 .
CASPAGTGFYEQYF TGTGCCAGTCCTGCCGGGACAGGGTTTTACGAGCAGTACTTC TRBV19 few TRBJ2-7 TRBD1
CASDAQGPGNTIYF TGTGCCAGCGACGCACAGGGGCCGGGAAACACCATATATTTT TRBV7-9 . TRBJ1-3 TRBD1
CATLLAENTGELFF TGTGCTACCCTACTAGCGGAGAACACCGGGGAGCTGTTTTTT TRBV6-5 . TRBJ2-2 TRBD2
CASSATRGEADTQYF TGTGCCAGCAGCGCCACCCGAGGGGAGGCAGATACGCAGTATTTT TRBV7-6 . TRBJ2-3 .
CASSAMDGSNIQYF TGTGCCAGCAGCGCCATGGACGGGTCAAACATTCAGTACTTC TRBV11-2 . TRBJ2-4 .
CASSPVAVMGDTQYF TGTGCCAGTAGCCCCGTAGCGGTAATGGGGGATACGCAGTATTTT TRBV19 once TRBJ2-3 .
CASSVGNSYEQYF TGTGCCAGCAGCGTCGGTAATTCCTACGAGCAGTACTTC TRBV9 . TRBJ2-7 .
CASSEPEVEAFF TGTGCCAGTAGTGAGCCAGAAGTTGAAGCTTTCTTT TRBV19 . TRBJ1-1 .
CATSRDQGSSYEQYF TGTGCCACCAGCAGAGATCAGGGGAGCTCCTACGAGCAGTACTTC TRBV15 . TRBJ2-7 .
CASSYGTSGRASDTQYF TGTGCCAGTAGTTACGGGACTAGCGGAAGAGCATCAGATACGCAGTATTTT TRBV19 once TRBJ2-3 TRBD2
CASSQDRGWLGEQFF TGTGCCAGCAGCCAGGACAGGGGGTGGCTAGGTGAGCAGTTCTTC TRBV27 . TRBJ2-1 TRBD1
CASSQVGFLANSYEQYF TGCGCCAGCAGCCAAGTAGGTTTCTTAGCGAACTCCTACGAGCAGTACTTC TRBV4-1 . TRBJ2-7 .
CASSELAGGTGELFF TGTGCCAGCAGTGAACTAGCGGGGGGCACCGGGGAGCTGTTTTTT TRBV2 . TRBJ2-2 TRBD2
CASSPLFFGTGIYEQYF TGTGCCAGCTCACCACTCTTTTTTGGGACAGGGATCTACGAGCAGTACTTC TRBV18 once TRBJ2-7 TRBD1
CASSFERVPSYNEQFF TGTGCCAGCAGTTTCGAGCGGGTACCCTCCTACAATGAGCAGTTCTTC TRBV27 . TRBJ2-1 .
CASSLEDGSWIGGVRLFF TGTGCCAGCAGTTTAGAAGATGGCTCTTGGATTGGAGGGGTTAGACTGTTTTTT TRBV28 . TRBJ1-4 .
CASSFPGGGSPLHF TGTGCCAGCAGCTTCCCGGGAGGCGGGTCACCCCTCCACTTT TRBV5-4 . TRBJ1-6 .
CASSLLGLVVYYEQYF TGTGCCAGCAGTCTTCTAGGACTAGTAGTTTACTACGAGCAGTACTTC TRBV27 once TRBJ2-7 TRBD2
CASSPDMIQETQYF TGTGCCAGCAGCCCCGACATGATTCAGGAGACCCAGTACTTC TRBV7-9 . TRBJ2-5 .
CASSWDGNYEQYF TGTGCCAGCAGCTGGGACGGAAACTACGAGCAGTACTTC TRBV11-2 . TRBJ2-7 .
CASREITGPFTEAFF TGTGCCAGTAGAGAAATCACAGGGCCGTTCACTGAAGCTTTCTTT TRBV19 . TRBJ1-1 .
CASSQEGGGSSYNEQFF TGTGCCAGCAGCCAAGAGGGAGGCGGGAGCTCCTACAATGAGCAGTTCTTC TRBV4-2 . TRBJ2-1 TRBD2
CASMRTANYGYTF TGTGCCAGTATGAGGACGGCAAACTATGGCTACACCTTC TRBV19 . TRBJ1-2 .
CASSNPWTPSSYEQYF TGTGCCAGCTCCAATCCATGGACCCCGAGCTCCTACGAGCAGTACTTC TRBV18 . TRBJ2-7 .
CASRQGTGSNQPQHF TGTGCCAGCAGACAGGGGACGGGGAGCAATCAGCCCCAGCATTTT TRBV28 . TRBJ1-5 TRBD1
CASSNRGSDEQYF TGTGCCAGCAGCAACAGGGGTAGCGACGAGCAGTACTTC TRBV6-5 once TRBJ2-7 TRBD1